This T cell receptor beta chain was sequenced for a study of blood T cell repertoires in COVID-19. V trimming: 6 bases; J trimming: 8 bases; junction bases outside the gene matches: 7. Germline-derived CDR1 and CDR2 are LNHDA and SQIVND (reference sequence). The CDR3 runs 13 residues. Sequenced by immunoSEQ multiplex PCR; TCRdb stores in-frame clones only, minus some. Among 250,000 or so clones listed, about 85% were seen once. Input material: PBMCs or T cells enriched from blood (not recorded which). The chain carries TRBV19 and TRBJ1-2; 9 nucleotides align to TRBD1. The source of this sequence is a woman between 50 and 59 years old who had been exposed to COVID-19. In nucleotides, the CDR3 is TGTGCCAGTAGCCCGGACAGGGGAGGCGGCTACACCTTC. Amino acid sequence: CASSPDRGGGYTF.